Only a few counts were recorded for the clone carrying this T cell receptor (beta chain). What it binds is not known. The record originates from a study of spatial heterogeneity in lung cancer. Broader study findings: Within tumors, counts of expanded alpha and beta TCRs tracked tumor mutation counts.

TCRdb recomputed calls from the 5' RACE reads with MiXCR, one row per CDR3 protein. The sample has roughly 10,000 distinct CDR3 sequences, 7.5% to 9.5% seen once. Trimming pared 7 bases from V and 3 bases from J, leaving 15 bases between. The germline V gene encodes CDR1 SEHNR and CDR2 FQNEAQ (reference sequence). The CDR3 totals 14 residues. Time point specified: sample taken at primary tumor resection. Samples were donated by 72 untreated early-stage non-small cell lung cancer patients. The material sequenced was lung tumor tissue, taken at surgery. The chain joins TRBV7-9 to TRBJ2-5; D might be TRBD1 or TRBD2, each matching 6 bases. The clonotype comes from a male donor with early-stage non-small cell lung cancer. CDR3: CASTRRGREETQYF. For the CDR3, the DNA is TGTGCCAGCACCCGCCGGGGGCGTGAAGAGACCCAGTACTTC. Full variable domain (remainder filled in from reference TRBV7-9 and TRBJ2-5): DTGVSQNPRHKITKRGQNVTFRCDPISEHNRLYWYRQTLGQGPEFLTYFQNEAQLEKSRLLSDRFSAERPKGSFSTLEIQRTEQGDSAMYLCASTRRGREETQYFGPGTRLLVL.